The T cell receptor (beta chain) under discussion was sequenced for a study of control samples from healthy donors and cancer patients. Measured with immunoSEQ multiplex PCR; TCRdb has only the in-frame clones, and not every one. There are fewer than 100,000 clones in the sample; roughly 90% occur only once, and 5.7% lies in the top ten. The CDR3 runs 16 residues. Germline values: CDR1 MNHNS, CDR2 SASEGT. Trimming took off 4 bases at V and 4 bases at J, with 14 bases between the two ends. Material: blood. The sequence was collected from a woman between 50 and 59 years old in good health. V gene TRBV6-1 combines with J gene TRBJ1-6; D not resolved. The CDR3 DNA reads TGTGCCAGCAGTGCTGAGGGTCGCATGTATAATTCACCCCTCCACTTT. Translated, it gives CASSAEGRMYNSPLHF.